The T cell receptor beta chain described here comes from a study of blood T cell repertoires in COVID-19. About the research overall: There were acute and convalescent COVID-19 samples, and they came from the United States, Italy and Spain. T cells, B-cell-depleted T cells, or PBMCs provided the cDNA or gDNA that served as material.

This CDR3 region has 15 residues. The V gene end was trimmed by 0 bases and the J gene end by 5 bases; junction bases not matched to a gene: 4. Germline V gene lookup returns CDR1 MNHEY and CDR2 SMNVEV (reference sequence). In the source study's methods: Researchers report that nucleated cell counts were estimated from reference gene primer amplification. The assay was immunoSEQ multiplex PCR, and TCRdb's table has in-frame clones only and misses some. For V, J and clone size, that table is used; D and trimming come from the DNA. The sample yields hundreds of thousands of clones, about 88% seen once. This clone occurred once.

The sequencing sample was made of peripheral blood. This TCR was sampled from a human donor in a cohort sampled during active COVID-19. The rearrangement joins TRBV27 to TRBJ2-5, with 9 bases identical to TRBD2. The CDR3 here is CASSLSAGGPETQYF. The CDR3 region has the DNA TGTGCCAGCAGTTTATCTGCGGGGGGGCCCGAGACCCAGTACTTC.